The 7 T cell receptor beta chains presented below share a single source sample, sequenced in a study of T cell responses to AZD1222 COVID-19 vaccine. The assay was immunoSEQ multiplex PCR, and TCRdb's table has in-frame clones only and misses some. Among about 97,000 clones listed, 80% to 90% were seen once. The sequencing here drew on peripheral blood, taken on day 0 of AZD1222 vaccination. These receptors came from an adult in good health.

This chain connects TRBV4-2 to TRBJ1-4; D is possibly TRBD1 (5 bases). The germline V gene encodes CDR1 LGHNA and CDR2 YNFKEQ. CDR3 length equals 17 residues. Trimming took 2 bases from V and 3 from J, leaving 16 bases between them. CDR3 coding DNA: TGTGCCAGCAGCCAATCATGGTCCAGACAGCCTAATGAAAAACTGTTTTTT. Its translation: CASSQSWSRQPNEKLFF.

This chain uses TRBV10-3 with TRBJ2-7, with 9 bases lining up with TRBD2. This CDR3 comprises 17 residues. The V gene's germline CDR1 is ENHRY and CDR2 SYGVKD. The V and J ends lost 10 bases and 2 bases, in that order; junction bases with no gene match: 18. This CDR3 reads CATMTGPGLAGTYEQYF. The DNA of the CDR3 is TGTGCCACAATGACAGGGCCTGGGCTAGCGGGAACCTACGAGCAGTACTTC.

This chain links TRBV7-2 with TRBJ2-7; D possibly corresponds to TRBD2 (5 bases). Trimming took off 6 bases at V and 2 bases at J, with 11 bases between the two ends. CDR1 is SGHTA and CDR2 is FQGNSA in the germline V gene. This CDR3 is 13 amino acids long. CDR3 bases: TGTGCCAGCAGGTTGAGCGGAGCCTACGAGCAGTACTTC. Its protein is CASRLSGAYEQYF.

The CDR3 DNA reads as TGCGCCAGCAGCCCACGGGATGGAGGGTCGGGTGGCTACACCTTC. It encodes CASSPRDGGSGGYTF. V usage is TRBV5-1 and J usage is TRBJ1-2, with D uncertain. Germline V lookup: CDR1 SGHRS, CDR2 YFSETQ. V lost 4 bases to trimming and J lost 7 bases, with 20 bases between them. This CDR3 comprises 15 residues. The full variable domain, in which reference TRBV5-1 and TRBJ1-2 provide the parts outside the CDR3, is KAGVTQTPRYLIKTRGQQVTLSCSPISGHRSVSWYQQTPGQGLQFLFEYFSETQRNKGNFPGRFSGRQFSNSRSEMNVSTLELGDSALYLCASSPRDGGSGGYTFGSGTRLTVV.

The chain employs TRBV5-1 and TRBJ2-4; no reliable D call. Looked up from germline, CDR1 is SGHRS and CDR2 is YFSETQ. The CDR3 extends over 15 amino acids. V lost 1 base to trimming and J lost 0 bases, with 8 bases between them. The CDR3 sequence: CASSLNSLAKNIQYF. The DNA of the CDR3 is TGCGCCAGCAGCTTGAACTCTTTAGCCAAAAACATTCAGTACTTC. The full variable domain, its missing parts supplied by reference TRBV5-1 and TRBJ2-4, is KAGVTQTPRYLIKTRGQQVTLSCSPISGHRSVSWYQQTPGQGLQFLFEYFSETQRNKGNFPGRFSGRQFSNSRSEMNVSTLELGDSALYLCASSLNSLAKNIQYFGAGTRLSVL.

V gene TRBV4-3 combines with J gene TRBJ2-3, with D perhaps given as TRBD1 or TRBD2 (5 bases each). The CDR3 totals 15 residues. Trimming took 0 bases from V and 9 from J, leaving 16 bases between them. Germline V gene data show CDR1 as LGHNA and CDR2 as YSLEER. The DNA of the CDR3 is TGCGCCAGCAGCCAAGATTTCGGACTCAAGGGGACGCAGTATTTT. This sequence encodes CASSQDFGLKGTQYF.

This chain links TRBV7-3 with TRBJ2-3, with D hard to call. The CDR3 totals 15 residues. V dropped 3 bases and J dropped 1 base, with 11 bases sitting between them. The V gene's germline CDR1 is SGHTA and CDR2 FQGTGA. CDR3: CASSLGLPRTDTQYF. Here the CDR3 DNA reads TGTGCCAGCAGCTTGGGTCTTCCCCGCACAGATACGCAGTATTTT. The variable domain in full, with the rest retrieved from reference TRBV7-3 and TRBJ2-3, is GAGVSQTPSNKVTEKGKYVELRCDPISGHTALYWYRQSLGQGPEFLIYFQGTGAADDSGLPNDRFFAVRPEGSVSTLKIQRTERGDSAVYLCASSLGLPRTDTQYFGPGTRLTVL.